The clone carrying this T cell receptor (beta chain) was counted only a few times. TCRdb reanalysed the 5' RACE reads using MiXCR and keeps one entry per CDR3 protein. The profile covers around 220,000 distinct CDR3 sequences, with 15% to 20% appearing a single time and around 3.4% taken by the ten largest. The source of the sample is a study of T-cell memory formation after mild COVID-19. Trimming cost V 0 bases and J 9 bases, with 12 bases left between them. The CDR3 runs to 13 residues. Looked up from germline, CDR1 is SQVTM and CDR2 is ANQGSEA. The genes are TRBV29-1 and TRBJ2-1; a possible D gene is TRBD2 (6 bases). The TCR was taken from a man aged 18 to 29 who had mild COVID-19 (a few samples of this study predate the infection). Cell type and time point are not known. Material for sequencing was PBMCs or a T cell subset sorted from them (not recorded which). CDR3 amino acids: CSVEERRGGEQFF. CDR3 bases: TGCAGCGTTGAAGAGCGGCGGGGCGGTGAGCAGTTCTTC.